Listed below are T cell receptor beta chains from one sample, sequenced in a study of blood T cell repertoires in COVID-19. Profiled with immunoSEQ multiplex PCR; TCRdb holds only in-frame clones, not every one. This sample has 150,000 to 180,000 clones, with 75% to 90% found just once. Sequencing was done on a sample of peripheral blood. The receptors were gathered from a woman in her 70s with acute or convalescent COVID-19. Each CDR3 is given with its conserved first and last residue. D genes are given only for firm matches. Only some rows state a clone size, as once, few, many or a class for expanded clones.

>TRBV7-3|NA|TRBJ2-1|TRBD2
TGTGCCAGCAGCTTAACCCGTAGCGGGGGGGCCAATGAGCAGTTCTTC
CASSLTRSGGANEQFF
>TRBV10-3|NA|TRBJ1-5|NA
TGTGCCATTAGTCCAACGGGCAATCAGCCCCAGCATTTT
CAISPTGNQPQHF
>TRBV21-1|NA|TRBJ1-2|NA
TGTGCCACCATTAGAGGCGGGACAGGGCCGCGCTATGGCTACACCTTC
CATIRGGTGPRYGYTF
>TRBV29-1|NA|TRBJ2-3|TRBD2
TGCAGCGTGCAGACTAGCGGGGGTACAGATACGCAGTATTTT
CSVQTSGGTDTQYF
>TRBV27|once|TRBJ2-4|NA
TGTGCCAGCAGTCCGTGGACAGGAGGGACCAAAAACATTCAGTACTTC
CASSPWTGGTKNIQYF
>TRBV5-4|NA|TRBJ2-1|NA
TGTGCCAGCAGCTTGGGGGGCTTGCCCCGAGGAGTCCCCTACAATGAGCAGTTCTTC
CASSLGGLPRGVPYNEQFF
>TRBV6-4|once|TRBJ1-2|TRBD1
TGTGCCAGCAGTGCCGGGACAGGGGGCGCATCCTATGGCTACACCTTC
CASSAGTGGASYGYTF
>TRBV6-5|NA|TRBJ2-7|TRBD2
TGTGCCAGCAGTTACTCCGGACTAGCGCAATCCTACGAGCAGTACTTC
CASSYSGLAQSYEQYF
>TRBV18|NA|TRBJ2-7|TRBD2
TGTGCCAGCTCACCACGGATAGCGGGGGGGAATTCCTACGAGCAGTACTTC
CASSPRIAGGNSYEQYF
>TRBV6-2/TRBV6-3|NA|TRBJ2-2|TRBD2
TGTGCCAGCAGTTACACTGCGGGGGGGCCCACCGGGGAGCTGTTTTTT
CASSYTAGGPTGELFF
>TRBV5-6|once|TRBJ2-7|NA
TGTGCCAGCAGCTTGGTTGGGCAGGTCTTCCTCCACGAAGCAGGATTC
CASSLVGQVFLHEAGF
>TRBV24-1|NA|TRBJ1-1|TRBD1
TGTGCCACCAGTGAGAAAACAGGGGGCGGAACTGAAGCTTTCTTT
CATSEKTGGGTEAFF
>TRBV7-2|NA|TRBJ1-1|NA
TGTGCCAGCAGCTTAGCGGCGACAGGTGAAGCTTTCTTT
CASSLAATGEAFF
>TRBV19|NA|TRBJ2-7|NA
TGTGCCAGTAGTATAGGCCGAGCTTACGAGCAGTACTTC
CASSIGRAYEQYF
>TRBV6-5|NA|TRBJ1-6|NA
TGTGCCAGCAGTTACGACGACAACTCCTATAATTCACCCCTCCACTTT
CASSYDDNSYNSPLHF
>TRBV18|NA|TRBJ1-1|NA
TGTGCCAGCTCCCCTACGGGAGGGGGGCGGAACCCTGAAGCTTTCTTT
CASSPTGGGRNPEAFF
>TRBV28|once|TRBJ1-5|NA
TGTGCCAGCGTGTGGGGGGGCAATCAGCCCCAGCATTTT
CASVWGGNQPQHF
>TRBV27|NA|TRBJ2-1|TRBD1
TGTGCCAGCAGTTTATGGGACAGCCGGGAGCAGTTCTTC
CASSLWDSREQFF
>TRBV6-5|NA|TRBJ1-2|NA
TGTGCCAGCAGTTACTTAGAGGGACTTTATGGCTACACCTTC
CASSYLEGLYGYTF
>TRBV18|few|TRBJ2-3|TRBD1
TGTGCCAGCTCACCACGGGACAGGGGTGTCGGCACAGATACGCAGTATTTT
CASSPRDRGVGTDTQYF
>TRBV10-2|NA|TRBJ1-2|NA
TGCGCCACCTCACGACAGGTGGACTATGGCTACACCTTC
CATSRQVDYGYTF
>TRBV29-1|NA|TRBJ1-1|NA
TGCAGCGTTGTCAGGGTTGGGCCTGAAGCTTTCTTT
CSVVRVGPEAFF
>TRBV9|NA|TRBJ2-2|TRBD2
TGTGCCAGCAGTCTCTACGGGACTAGCGGGAGTTTTAACACCGGGGAGCTGTTTTTT
CASSLYGTSGSFNTGELFF
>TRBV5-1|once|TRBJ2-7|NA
TGCGCCAGCAGCTTGGACGGAGACAGCTCCTACGAGCAGTACTTC
CASSLDGDSSYEQYF
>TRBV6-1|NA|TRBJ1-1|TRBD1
TGTGCCAGCAGTGTGGGGGGACAGGGCCATATGAACACTGAAGCTTTCTTT
CASSVGGQGHMNTEAFF
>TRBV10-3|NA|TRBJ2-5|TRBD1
TGTGCCATCAGTGAGGAGGGGGCCGGAGTCCAAGAGACCCAGTACTTC
CAISEEGAGVQETQYF
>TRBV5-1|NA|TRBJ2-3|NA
TGCGCCAGCAGCCTCCCTGGACAGCTAGATACGCAGTATTTT
CASSLPGQLDTQYF
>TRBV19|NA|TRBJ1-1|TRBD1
TGTGCCAGTAGTCTACGGACAGGGTTAGGCACTGAAGCTTTCTTT
CASSLRTGLGTEAFF
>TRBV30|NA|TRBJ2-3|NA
TGTGCCTGGAGTGTACGGGGGACAGATACGCAGTATTTT
CAWSVRGTDTQYF
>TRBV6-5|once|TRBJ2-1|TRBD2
TGTGCCAGCCTCCCTTGGGGCGGGGGGGGCAATGAGCAGTTCTTC
CASLPWGGGGNEQFF
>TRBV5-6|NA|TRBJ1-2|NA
TGTGCCAGCAATAACGGATTGGACACCGGCTACACCTTC
CASNNGLDTGYTF